This T cell receptor beta chain was sequenced for a study of breast tumors, draining lymph nodes, adjacent tissues. This clonotype has at least ten counts. Its antigen remains unidentified. Study-wide findings and caveats: Compared with basal-like, luminal-like tumors shared significantly more repertoire with nontumor tissue. Tumor TCR diversity was below lymph nodes but above nontumor tissue.

The CDR3 spans 12 residues. The germline V and J ends were trimmed by 8 bases and 3 bases, with 8 bases remaining between them. Germline CDR1 reads MNHEY; CDR2 reads SVGEGT. TCRdb recomputed calls from the multiplex PCR reads with MiXCR, one row per CDR3 protein. Counted here are 20,000 to 25,000 distinct CDR3 sequences, less than 40% occurring once; the ten biggest clones make up approximately 12%. The TCR comes from a female donor with breast cancer. Some clones in this sample may be carry-over from other donors' samples. Sequencing input: breast tumor tissue. V usage is TRBV6-2 or TRBV6-3 and J usage is TRBJ2-1, with D perhaps TRBD2 (6 bases). Here the CDR3 DNA reads TGTGCCAGCGGGGGGTACTACAATGAGCAGTTCTTC. Protein sequence: CASGGYYNEQFF.